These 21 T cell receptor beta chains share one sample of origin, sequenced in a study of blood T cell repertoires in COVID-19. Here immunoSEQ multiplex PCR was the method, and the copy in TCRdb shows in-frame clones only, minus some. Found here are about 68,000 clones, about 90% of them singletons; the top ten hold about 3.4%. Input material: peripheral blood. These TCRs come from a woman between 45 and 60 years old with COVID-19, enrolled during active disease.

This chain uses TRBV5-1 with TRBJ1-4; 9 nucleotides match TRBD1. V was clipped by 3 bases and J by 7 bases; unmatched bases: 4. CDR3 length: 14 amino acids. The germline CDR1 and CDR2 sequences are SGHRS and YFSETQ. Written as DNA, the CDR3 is TGCGCCAGCAGCTGGGACAGGGCGACTGAAAAACTGTTTTTT. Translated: CASSWDRATEKLFF.

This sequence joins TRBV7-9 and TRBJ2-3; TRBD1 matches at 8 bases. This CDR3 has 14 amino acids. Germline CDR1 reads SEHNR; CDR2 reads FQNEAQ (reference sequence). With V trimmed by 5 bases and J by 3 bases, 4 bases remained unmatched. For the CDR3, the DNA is TGTGCCAGCAGCCAGGACAGGGAGACAGATACGCAGTATTTT. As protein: CASSQDRETDTQYF.

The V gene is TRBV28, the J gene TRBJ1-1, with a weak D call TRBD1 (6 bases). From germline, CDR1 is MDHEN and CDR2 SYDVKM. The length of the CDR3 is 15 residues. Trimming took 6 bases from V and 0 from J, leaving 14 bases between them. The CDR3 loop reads CASSVVQGMNTEAFF. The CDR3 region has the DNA TGTGCCAGCAGCGTGGTGCAGGGGATGAACACTGAAGCTTTCTTT. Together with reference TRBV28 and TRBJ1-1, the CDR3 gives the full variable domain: DVKVTQSSRYLVKRTGEKVFLECVQDMDHENMFWYRQDPGLGLRLIYFSYDVKMKEKGDIPEGYSVSREKKERFSLILESASTNQTSMYLCASSVVQGMNTEAFFGQGTRLTVV.

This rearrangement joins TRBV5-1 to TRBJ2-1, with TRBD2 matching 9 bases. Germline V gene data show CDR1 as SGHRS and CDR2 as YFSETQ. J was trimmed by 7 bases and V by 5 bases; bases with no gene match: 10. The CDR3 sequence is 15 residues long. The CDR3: CASSLQWREGNEQFF. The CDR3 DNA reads TGCGCCAGCAGTCTACAGTGGCGGGAGGGGAATGAGCAGTTCTTC.

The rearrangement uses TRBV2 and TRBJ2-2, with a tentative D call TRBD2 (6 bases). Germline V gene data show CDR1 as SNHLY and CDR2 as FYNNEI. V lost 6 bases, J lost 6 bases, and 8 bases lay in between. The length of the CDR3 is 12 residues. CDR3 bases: TGTGCCAGCAGATGGGAGGCCGGGGAGCTGTTTTTT. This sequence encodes CASRWEAGELFF.

CDR3 coding DNA: TGTGCCAGCAGTGAAAGGACTTTCAGCTCCTACAATGAGCAGTTCTTC. Its protein product is CASSERTFSSYNEQFF. The chain links TRBV6-1 to TRBJ2-1; possibly TRBD2 for D (5 bases). Germline V lookup: CDR1 MNHNS, CDR2 SASEGT. The CDR3 sequence is 16 residues long. Between the trimmed V and J ends, which lost 2 bases and 0 bases, there was a span of 11 bases.

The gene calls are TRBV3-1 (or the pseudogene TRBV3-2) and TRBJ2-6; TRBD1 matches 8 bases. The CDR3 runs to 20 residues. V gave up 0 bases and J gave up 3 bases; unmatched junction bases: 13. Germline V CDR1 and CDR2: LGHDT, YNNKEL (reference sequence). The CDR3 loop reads CASSQDIFKTGAGGANVLTF. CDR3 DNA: TGTGCCAGCAGCCAAGATATTTTTAAGACAGGGGCTGGTGGGGCCAACGTCCTGACTTTC.

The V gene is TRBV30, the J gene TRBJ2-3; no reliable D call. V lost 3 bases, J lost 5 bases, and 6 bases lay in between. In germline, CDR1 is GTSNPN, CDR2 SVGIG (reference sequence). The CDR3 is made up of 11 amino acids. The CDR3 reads CAWSPGDTQYF. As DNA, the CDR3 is TGTGCCTGGAGCCCCGGAGATACGCAGTATTTT.

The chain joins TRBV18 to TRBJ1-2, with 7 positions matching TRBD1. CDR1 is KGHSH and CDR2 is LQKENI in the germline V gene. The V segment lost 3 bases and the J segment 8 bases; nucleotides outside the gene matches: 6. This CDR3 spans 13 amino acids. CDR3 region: CASSPLGTAGYTF. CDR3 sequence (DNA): TGTGCCAGCTCACCTTTAGGGACAGCCGGCTACACCTTC. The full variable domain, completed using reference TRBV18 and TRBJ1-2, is NAGVMQNPRHLVRRRGQEARLRCSPMKGHSHVYWYRQLPEEGLKFMVYLQKENIIDESGMPKERFSAEFPKEGPSILRIQQVVRGDSAAYFCASSPLGTAGYTFGSGTRLTVV.

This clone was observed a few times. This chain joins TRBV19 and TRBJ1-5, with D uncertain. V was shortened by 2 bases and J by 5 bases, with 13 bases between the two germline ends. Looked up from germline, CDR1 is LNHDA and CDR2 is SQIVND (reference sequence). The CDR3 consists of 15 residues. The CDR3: CASSIKPTGDQPQHF. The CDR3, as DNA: TGTGCCAGTAGTATAAAGCCGACCGGGGATCAGCCCCAGCATTTT.

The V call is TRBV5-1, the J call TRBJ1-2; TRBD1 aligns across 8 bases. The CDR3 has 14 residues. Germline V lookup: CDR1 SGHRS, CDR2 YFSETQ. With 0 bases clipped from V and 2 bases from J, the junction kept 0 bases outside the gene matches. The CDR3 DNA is TGCGCCAGCAGCTTGGGGACAGGGAACTATGGCTACACCTTC. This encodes CASSLGTGNYGYTF.

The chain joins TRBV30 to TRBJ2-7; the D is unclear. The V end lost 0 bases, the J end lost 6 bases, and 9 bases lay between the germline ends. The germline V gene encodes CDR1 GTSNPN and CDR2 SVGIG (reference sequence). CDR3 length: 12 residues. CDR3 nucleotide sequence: TGTGCCTGGAGTGTCCCTAGTGTCGAGCAGTACTTC. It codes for CAWSVPSVEQYF.

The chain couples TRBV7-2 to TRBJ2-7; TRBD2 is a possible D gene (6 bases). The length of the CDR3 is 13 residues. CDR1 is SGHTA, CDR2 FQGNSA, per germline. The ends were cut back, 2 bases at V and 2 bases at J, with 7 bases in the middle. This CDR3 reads CASSLRGTYEQYF. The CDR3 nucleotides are TGTGCCAGCAGCTTACGCGGGACCTACGAGCAGTACTTC. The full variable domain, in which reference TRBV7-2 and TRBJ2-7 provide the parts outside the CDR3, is GAGVSQSPSNKVTEKGKDVELRCDPISGHTALYWYRQSLGQGLEFLIYFQGNSAPDKSGLPSDRFSAERTGGSVSTLTIQRTQQEDSAVYLCASSLRGTYEQYFGPGTRLTVT.

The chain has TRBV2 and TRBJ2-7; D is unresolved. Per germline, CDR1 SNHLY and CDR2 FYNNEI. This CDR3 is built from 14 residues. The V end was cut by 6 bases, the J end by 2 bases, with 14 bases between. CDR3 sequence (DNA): TGTGCCAGCAGCCCGACATTCCAGACCTACGAGCAGTACTTC. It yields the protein CASSPTFQTYEQYF.

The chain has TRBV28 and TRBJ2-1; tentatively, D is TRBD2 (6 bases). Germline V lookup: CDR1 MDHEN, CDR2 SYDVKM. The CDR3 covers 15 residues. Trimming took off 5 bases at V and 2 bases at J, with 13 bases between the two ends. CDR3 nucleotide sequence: TGTGCCAGCAGTCCTCCTAGCGTACCCTACAATGAGCAGTTCTTC. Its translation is CASSPPSVPYNEQFF. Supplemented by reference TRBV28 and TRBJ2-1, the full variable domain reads DVKVTQSSRYLVKRTGEKVFLECVQDMDHENMFWYRQDPGLGLRLIYFSYDVKMKEKGDIPEGYSVSREKKERFSLILESASTNQTSMYLCASSPPSVPYNEQFFGPGTRLTVL.

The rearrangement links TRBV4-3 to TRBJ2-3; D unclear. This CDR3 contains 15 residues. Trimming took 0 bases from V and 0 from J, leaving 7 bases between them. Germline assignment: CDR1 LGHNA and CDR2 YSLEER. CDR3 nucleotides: TGCGCCAGCAGCCAAGATGCGGTTAGCACAGATACGCAGTATTTT. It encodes CASSQDAVSTDTQYF.

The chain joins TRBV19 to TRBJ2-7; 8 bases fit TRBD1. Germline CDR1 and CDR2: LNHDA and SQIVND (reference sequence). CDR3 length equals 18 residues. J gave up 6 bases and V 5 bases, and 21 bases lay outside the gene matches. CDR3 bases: TGTGCCAGTAGTCGTTCAGGGGGCTTCGCCCAGGAGAGGCGCGAGCAGTACTTC. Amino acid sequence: CASSRSGGFAQERREQYF.

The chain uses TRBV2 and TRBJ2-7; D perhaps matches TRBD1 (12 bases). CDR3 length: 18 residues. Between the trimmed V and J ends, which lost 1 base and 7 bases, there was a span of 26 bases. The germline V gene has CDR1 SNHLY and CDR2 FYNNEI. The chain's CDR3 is CASSEEGTGGGLAGEQYF. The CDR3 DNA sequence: TGTGCCAGCAGTGAAGAGGGGACAGGGGGCGGACTAGCGGGTGAGCAGTACTTC. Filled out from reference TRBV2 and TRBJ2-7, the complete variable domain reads EPEVTQTPSHQVTQMGQEVILRCVPISNHLYFYWYRQILGQKVEFLVSFYNNEISEKSEIFDDQFSVERPDGSNFTLKIRSTKLEDSAMYFCASSEEGTGGGLAGEQYFGPGTRLTVT.

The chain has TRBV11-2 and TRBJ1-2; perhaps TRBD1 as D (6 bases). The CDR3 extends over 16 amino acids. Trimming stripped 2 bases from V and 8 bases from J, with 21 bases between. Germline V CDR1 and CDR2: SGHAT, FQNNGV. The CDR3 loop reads CASSLITQQGGGGYTF. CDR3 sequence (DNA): TGTGCCAGCAGCTTAATTACCCAACAGGGTGGTGGCGGCTACACCTTC.

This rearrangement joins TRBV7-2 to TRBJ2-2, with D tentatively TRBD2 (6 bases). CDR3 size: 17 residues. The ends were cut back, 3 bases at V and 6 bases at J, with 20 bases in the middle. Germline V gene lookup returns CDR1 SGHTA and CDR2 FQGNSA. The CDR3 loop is CASSLGGSGVMAGELFF. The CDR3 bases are TGTGCCAGCAGCTTGGGAGGATCGGGAGTAATGGCCGGGGAGCTGTTTTTT.

The CDR3 DNA is TGTGCCAGCAGAAGCAGGGAAACGGATACGCAGTATTTT. Protein sequence: CASRSRETDTQYF. The rearrangement uses TRBV2 and TRBJ2-3; D may be TRBD1 (5 bases). The CDR3 consists of 13 residues. From germline, CDR1 is SNHLY and CDR2 FYNNEI. V was pared by 6 bases and J by 6 bases, with 13 bases between.